These T cell receptor beta chains were read from a single sample in a study of breast tumors, draining lymph nodes, adjacent tissues. TCRdb processed the multiplex PCR reads anew with MiXCR; each CDR3 protein has one entry. The sample has some 38,000 distinct CDR3 sequences, roughly 36% seen once. The sample consisted of breast tumor tissue. The source is a female donor with breast cancer. Some clones in this sample may be carry-over from other donors' samples. The CDR3 runs from the conserved cysteine through the conserved F or W. The D gene is left open where the match is weak. A clone size is listed for some rows: how often the clone was seen (once, few, many), or a class if it is expanded.

d_call	clone_size	v_call	j_call	cdr3_nt	cdr3_aa
TRBD1	-	TRBV7-8	TRBJ2-1	TGTGCCAGCAGCTTTCTTGAGGACAGGGTCCTTAACAATGAGCAGTTCTTC	CASSFLEDRVLNNEQFF
-	-	TRBV6-5	TRBJ1-2	TGTGCCAGCAGTTACTCCTCAGGGGACCCCACTGGCTACACCTTC	CASSYSSGDPTGYTF
-	many	TRBV4-1	TRBJ2-7	TGCGCCAGCAGCCACGGGCCTACTTGGCCCGAGCAGTACTTC	CASSHGPTWPEQYF
TRBD2	many	TRBV12-3/TRBV12-4	TRBJ2-3	TGTGCCAGCAGTTTTGGGCTAGCGGGCACAGATACGCAGTATTTT	CASSFGLAGTDTQYF
TRBD1	-	TRBV4-2	TRBJ1-1	TGTGCCAGCAGCCGTACAGGGGGAAGGACTGAAGCTTTCTTT	CASSRTGGRTEAFF
-	many	TRBV12-5	TRBJ1-5	TGTGCTAGTGGTTTTGGCGATCAGCCCCAGCATTTT	CASGFGDQPQHF
-	many	TRBV15	TRBJ2-1	TGTGCCACCAGCAGAGATTTTATAGGGTCGGAAGGGCAGTTCTTC	CATSRDFIGSEGQFF
-	many	TRBV7-2	TRBJ2-7	TGTGCCAGCAGCCGAGAAGGGAGTCGGATATACGAGCAGTACTTC	CASSREGSRIYEQYF
TRBD1	-	TRBV28	TRBJ2-2	TGTGCCAGCAAGACAGGGGTAGGCACCGGGGAGCTGTTTTTT	CASKTGVGTGELFF
-	-	TRBV27	TRBJ2-5	TGTGCCAGCAGTTTATCTTGGGGTCTCCAAGAGACCCAGTACTTC	CASSLSWGLQETQYF
-	many	TRBV24-1	TRBJ2-2	TGTGCCACCAGTGGTCGTGGACTATCCGCGAACACCGGGGAGCTGTTTTTT	CATSGRGLSANTGELFF
TRBD1	-	TRBV18	TRBJ2-1	TGTGCCAGCTCACGGACAGGGTCGGATGAGCAGTTCTTC	CASSRTGSDEQFF
-	-	TRBV18	TRBJ2-3	TGTGCCAGCTCACCACCACAGTTGGCGCAGTATTTT	CASSPPQLAQYF
-	-	TRBV28	TRBJ2-2	TGTGCCAGCAGCTCGAACAGTGGCAGACCACCGAACACCGGGGAGCTGTTTTTT	CASSSNSGRPPNTGELFF
-	-	TRBV4-2	TRBJ1-2	TGTGCCAGCAGCCAAGAAGGGGGTACTAACTATGGCTACACCTTC	CASSQEGGTNYGYTF
TRBD2	many	TRBV20-1	TRBJ2-2	TGCAGTGCTCAGACTAGCCCGAACACCGGGGAGCTGTTTTTT	CSAQTSPNTGELFF
TRBD1	many	TRBV24-1	TRBJ2-1	TGTGCCACCAGTGATAGGGACAGGGGTAGTAATGAGCAGTTCTTC	CATSDRDRGSNEQFF
TRBD2	many	TRBV20-1	TRBJ2-7	TGCAGTGCTAGTAGGGCCGGGACTAGGGCCTACGAGCAGTACTTC	CSASRAGTRAYEQYF
TRBD2	many	TRBV11-1	TRBJ2-2	TGTGCCAGCAGTAGGGTGATAGCGGGAGCCACCGGGGAGCTGTTTTTT	CASSRVIAGATGELFF
-	few	TRBV4-1	TRBJ1-2	TGCGCCAGCAGCCGAGATCGGCGGGAAAGGAGGGTCGGCGGCTACACCTTC	CASSRDRRERRVGGYTF
TRBD1	once	TRBV28	TRBJ1-5	TGTGCCAGCAGCGGGACAGGGGGAGGCCAGCCCCAGCATTTT	CASSGTGGGQPQHF
-	-	TRBV15	TRBJ2-3	TGTGCCACCAGCATCGGGGATACCACAGATACGCAGTATTTT	CATSIGDTTDTQYF